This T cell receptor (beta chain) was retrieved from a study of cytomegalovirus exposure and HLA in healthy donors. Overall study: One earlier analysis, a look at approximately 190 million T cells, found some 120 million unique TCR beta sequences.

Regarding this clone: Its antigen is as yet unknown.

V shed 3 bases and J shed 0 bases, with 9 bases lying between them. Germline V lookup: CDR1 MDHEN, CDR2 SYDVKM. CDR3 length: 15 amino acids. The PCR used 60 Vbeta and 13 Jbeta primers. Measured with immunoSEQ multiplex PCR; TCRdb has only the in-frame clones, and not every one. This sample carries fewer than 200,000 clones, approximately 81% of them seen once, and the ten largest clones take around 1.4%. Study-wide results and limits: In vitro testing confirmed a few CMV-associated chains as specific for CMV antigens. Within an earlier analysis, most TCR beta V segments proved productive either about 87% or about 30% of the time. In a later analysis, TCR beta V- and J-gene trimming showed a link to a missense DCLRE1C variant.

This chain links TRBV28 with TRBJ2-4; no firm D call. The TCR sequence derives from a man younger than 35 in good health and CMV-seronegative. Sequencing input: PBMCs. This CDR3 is CASSFSRLAKNIQYF. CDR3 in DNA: TGTGCCAGCAGTTTCTCCAGACTAGCCAAAAACATTCAGTACTTC.